The subject of this entry is one TCR beta chain. TCRdb's table, derived via immunoSEQ multiplex PCR, lists solely in-frame clones and lacks some. The profile shows over 60,000 clones, about 81% of them singletons. CDR3 length: 17 residues. Germline-derived CDR1 and CDR2 are SGHVS and FNYEAQ. Trimming took 5 bases from V and 0 from J, leaving 17 bases between them. This record belongs to a study of blood T cell repertoires in COVID-19. The receptor's source is a human donor in a cohort sampled during active COVID-19. The material sequenced was peripheral blood. This chain links TRBV7-6 with TRBJ1-3; D remains ambiguous. Written as DNA, the CDR3 is TGTGCCAGCAGCCTACGTTGGCAGGCTAACTCTGGAAACACCATATATTTT. As protein: CASSLRWQANSGNTIYF.